One T cell receptor beta chain is described in this entry. At the deep level, the assay was run. Some clones are missing from TCRdb's copy, which holds only in-frame ones; the method was immunoSEQ multiplex PCR. The data hold 560,000 or so clones, with 96% observed a single time. CD45RO-negative CD8 cells positively selected for CCR7 made up the naive population, which excluded terminally differentiated effector memory CD45RA+ cells. The study drew all its donors from Caucasian adults living in Nashville, Tennessee. This sample was included in a study of shared clonotypes between healthy human individuals. This TCR derives from a woman aged 25 to 39 in good health. The material sequenced was naive CD8+ T cells sorted from blood.

This chain's CDR3 is CASSLRLAGEYEQYF. The CDR3 coding sequence is TGCGCCAGCAGCTTAAGACTAGCGGGAGAGTACGAGCAGTACTTC. This chain links TRBV4-1 with TRBJ2-7, with 12 bases matching TRBD2. Germline trimming cut 5 bases from V and 4 bases from J; bases unmatched to any gene: 6. This CDR3 has 15 residues. Germline CDR1 and CDR2: MGHRA and YSYEKL.